The text below deals with one TCR beta chain. Germline-derived CDR1 and CDR2 are MNHEY and SVGAGI. Trimming pared 0 bases from V and 5 bases from J, leaving 10 bases between. The CDR3 is made up of 14 amino acids. The source of the sample is a study of blood T cell repertoires in COVID-19. Overall study: Nucleic acid was either cDNA or gDNA, and it came from T cells, B-cell-depleted T cells, or PBMCs.

Original processing notes: Amplification of reference gene primers provided the estimated nucleated cell counts. Data came from immunoSEQ multiplex PCR; TCRdb stores just in-frame clones and leaves some out. The V and J calls and the clone size are those of that table, but D and trimming were determined from the DNA. The data contain around 250,000 clones, more than 70% of them singletons. The source material was peripheral blood. This clonotype was sampled from a man in his forties or fifties with active or convalescent COVID-19. This sequence joins TRBV6-5 and TRBJ2-5, with D tentatively TRBD2 (5 bases). The CDR3 nucleotides read TGTGCCAGCAGTTACTCACGAGGGTCGGAGACCCAGTACTTC. Residues: CASSYSRGSETQYF.